This T cell receptor (beta chain) emerged from a study of CD8+CD57+ T cells in acquired aplastic anemia. Overall study context: Sorted CD4+ and CD8+ cells yielded roughly 3 ug of DNA on average. Healthy CD8+ samples averaged roughly 12 million reads.

Looked up from germline, CDR1 is SGHDN and CDR2 is FVKESK. V was clipped by 8 bases and J by 6 bases, with 16 bases between them. This CDR3 comprises 13 residues. As regards this clonotype: As yet, its antigen is unknown.

Study outcomes and limitations: Patients versus controls showed no significant CD8+ Simpson's diversity difference. Some 31 CD8+ CDR3 sequences were shared between patients and controls.

TCR beta VDJ and CDR3 profiling used genomic DNA as template. One entry per CDR3 protein, called by TCRdb with MiXCR from the reads. The sample records 65,000 or so distinct CDR3 sequences, roughly 54% being singletons. The TCR originated in a human donor in good health, serving as a control. The sequencing input was sorted CD4+, CD8+, or CD8+CD57+ T cells (not recorded which) from PBMCs. This sequence joins TRBV14 and TRBJ1-1; D is unclear. DNA for the CDR3: TGTGCCAGCCGACCTACACCGCCACCTGAAGCTTTCTTT. Protein sequence: CASRPTPPPEAFF.